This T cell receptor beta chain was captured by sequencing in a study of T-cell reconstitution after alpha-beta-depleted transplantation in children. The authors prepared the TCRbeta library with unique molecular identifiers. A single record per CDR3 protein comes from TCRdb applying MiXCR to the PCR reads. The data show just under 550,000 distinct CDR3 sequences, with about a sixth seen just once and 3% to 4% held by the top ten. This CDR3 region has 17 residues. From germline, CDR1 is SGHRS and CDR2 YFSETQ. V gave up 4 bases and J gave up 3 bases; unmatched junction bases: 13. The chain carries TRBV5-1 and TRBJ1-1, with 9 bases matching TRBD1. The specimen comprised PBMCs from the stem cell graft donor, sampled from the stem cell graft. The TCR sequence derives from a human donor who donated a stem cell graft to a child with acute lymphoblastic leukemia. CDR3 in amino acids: CASSPIRTGAGDTEAFF. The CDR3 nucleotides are TGCGCCAGCAGCCCCATTAGGACAGGGGCCGGGGACACTGAAGCTTTCTTT.